This T cell receptor (beta chain) was sequenced for a study of blood T cells in healthy people across ages. The people who gave samples were healthy Caucasians from Russia, aged roughly 6 to 95. Notes on this clonotype: Its antigen is undetermined.

The germline CDR1 and CDR2 sequences are LGHNA and YSLEER. This CDR3 spans 15 amino acids. Trimming pared 2 bases from V and 6 bases from J, leaving 16 bases between. PCR was performed a second time for about 7 to 12 cycles using a sample-barcoded 5' primer and a J-beta primer mix. TCRdb ran MiXCR on the 5' RACE reads and lists one entry per CDR3 protein. The table records over 1.5 million distinct CDR3 sequences, roughly 52% of them present only once. Study results and caveats: Getting older went along with TCR beta diversity per million T cells dropping roughly linearly.

Specimen: blood. This chain joins TRBV4-3 and TRBJ1-2, with D perhaps TRBD1 (5 bases). This clonotype was sampled from a woman between 40 and 55 years old in good health. For the CDR3, the DNA is TGCGCCAGCAGCCAACCCGGGACCGTCGAGGATGGCTACACCTTC. Protein sequence: CASSQPGTVEDGYTF.